One and the same sample provided the 29 T cell receptor beta chains below, sequenced in a study of blood T cell repertoires in COVID-19. Method: immunoSEQ multiplex PCR; TCRdb's copy keeps in-frame clones and lacks some. This sample yields about 68,000 clones, of which 86% are seen a single time; around 6.3% belongs to the top ten. The sequenced sample consisted of peripheral blood. The receptors stem from a man of 80 years or more with COVID-19, enrolled during active disease.

The J gene is TRBJ1-1, the V gene TRBV6-5, with 11 bases identical to TRBD1. Germline V gives CDR1 MNHEY, CDR2 SVGAGI. The CDR3 is 12 amino acids. Trimming took 5 bases from V and 10 from J; bases not matched to a gene: 3. CDR3 amino acids: CASSTGTGGAFF. DNA of the CDR3: TGTGCCAGCAGTACCGGGACAGGGGGAGCTTTCTTT.

The chain is built from TRBV20-1 and TRBJ1-1; D unclear. The germline gives CDR1 DFQATT, CDR2 SNEGSKA (reference sequence). The V end was cut by 3 bases, the J end by 7 bases, with 9 bases between. The CDR3 covers 11 residues. CDR3 DNA: TGCAGTGCTAGCTGGGGAGTTGAAGCTTTCTTT. Encoded protein: CSASWGVEAFF.

This clone came up once. The chain has TRBV27 and TRBJ1-2; 11 bases fit TRBD1. The trim removed 6 bases at V and 8 bases at J, leaving 8 bases unmatched. From germline, CDR1 is MNHEY and CDR2 SMNVEV (reference sequence). The length of the CDR3 is 14 residues. CDR3: CASSPDRGRGGYTF. The CDR3 coding sequence is TGTGCCAGCAGCCCGGACAGGGGGCGAGGGGGCTACACCTTC.

This rearrangement joins TRBV6-4 to TRBJ1-1; TRBD1 matches 7 bases. Per germline, CDR1 MRHNA and CDR2 SNTAGT. This CDR3 comprises 14 residues. J lost 6 bases, V lost 6 bases, and 10 bases had no gene match. The CDR3 region has the DNA TGTGCCAGCAGGGAGACGATGGGACAGCCTGAAGCTTTCTTT. It is translated as CASRETMGQPEAFF.

The chain has TRBV2 and TRBJ2-7; 7 bases are a match to TRBD1. V was clipped by 7 bases and J by 1 base; unmatched bases: 7. Germline V gene data show CDR1 as SNHLY and CDR2 as FYNNEI. The CDR3 length is 14 residues. This CDR3 reads CASTYGQDSYEQYF. DNA of the CDR3: TGTGCCAGCACCTACGGACAGGATTCCTACGAGCAGTACTTC.

The V gene is TRBV10-1, the J gene TRBJ1-5; possibly TRBD1 for D (6 bases). The CDR3 length is 18 residues. The germline CDR1 and CDR2 sequences are WNHNN and SYGVQD (reference sequence). V lost 6 bases to trimming and J lost 0 bases, with 21 bases between them. The CDR3 region has the DNA TGCGCCAGCAGCCAACAGGGACAAGTCGGTTATAGCAATCAGCCCCAGCATTTT. The encoded protein is CASSQQGQVGYSNQPQHF.

The gene calls are TRBV5-8 and TRBJ2-7; TRBD1 agrees at 8 bases. With 0 bases clipped from V and 1 base from J, the junction kept 3 bases outside the gene matches. Germline assignment: CDR1 SGHTS and CDR2 YDEGEE. This CDR3 is built from 15 residues. CDR3: CASSLEGQVSYEQYF. CDR3 bases: TGTGCCAGCAGCTTGGAGGGACAGGTGTCCTACGAGCAGTACTTC.

The gene calls are TRBV27 and TRBJ1-2, with 8 bases that match TRBD1. The CDR3 has 15 amino acids. The germline gives CDR1 MNHEY, CDR2 SMNVEV (reference sequence). V dropped 10 bases and J dropped 5; count of bases not matched to a gene: 15. The CDR3 sequence: CATNLQGAGGYGYTF. The CDR3 nucleotides are TGTGCCACCAACCTCCAGGGGGCAGGGGGATATGGCTACACCTTC.

The gene calls are TRBV28 and TRBJ1-1; 8 bases line up with TRBD1. This CDR3 has 15 amino acids. Germline loops: CDR1 MDHEN, CDR2 SYDVKM. V lost 1 base and J lost 5; bases outside the gene matches: 6. CDR3 sequence reads: CASSLSTGQGTEAFF. The CDR3 DNA reads TGTGCCAGCAGTTTATCGACCGGACAGGGTACTGAAGCTTTCTTT.

This clone occurred a few times. The chain couples TRBV3-1 (or the pseudogene TRBV3-2) to TRBJ1-4, with unresolved D. The CDR3 spans 14 residues. V was pared by 4 bases and J by 6 bases, with 12 bases between. Germline assignment: CDR1 LGHDT and CDR2 YNNKEL (reference sequence). The CDR3: CASSRRSQDEKLFF. The CDR3 coding sequence is TGTGCCAGCAGCCGCCGGTCCCAGGATGAAAAACTGTTTTTT.

This chain connects TRBV6-5 to TRBJ2-7, with D possibly matching TRBD2 (5 bases). From germline, CDR1 is MNHEY and CDR2 SVGAGI. This CDR3 spans 14 amino acids. The V end lost 6 bases, the J end lost 2 bases, and 14 bases lay between the germline ends. The CDR3 coding sequence is TGTGCCAGCAGCCATAGGGAGTTTCCCTACGAGCAGTACTTC. Its protein is CASSHREFPYEQYF.

The CDR3 here is CASSGGRGNNQPQHF. CDR3 in DNA: TGTGCCAGCAGTGGCGGCAGGGGTAACAATCAGCCCCAGCATTTT. The V call is TRBV2, the J call TRBJ1-5; possible D gene TRBD1, 6 bases. V was pared by 4 bases and J by 3 bases, with 13 bases between. The CDR3 covers 15 residues. CDR1 is SNHLY, CDR2 FYNNEI, per germline.

V gene TRBV7-9 combines with J gene TRBJ1-2; the D gene is possibly TRBD1 (6 bases). The ends were cut back, 8 bases at V and 4 bases at J, with 8 bases in the middle. This CDR3 region has 11 residues. Germline V CDR1 and CDR2: SEHNR, FQNEAQ (reference sequence). The CDR3 reads CASQGSYGYTF. The CDR3 DNA sequence: TGTGCCAGCCAGGGGTCCTATGGCTACACCTTC. Filled out from reference TRBV7-9 and TRBJ1-2, the complete variable domain reads DTGVSQNPRHKITKRGQNVTFRCDPISEHNRLYWYRQTLGQGPEFLTYFQNEAQLEKSRLLSDRFSAERPKGSFSTLEIQRTEQGDSAMYLCASQGSYGYTFGSGTRLTVV.

The rearrangement joins TRBV7-9 to TRBJ1-1; 9 positions match TRBD1. J was trimmed by 7 bases and V by 4 bases; bases with no gene match: 10. Germline values: CDR1 SEHNR, CDR2 FQNEAQ (reference sequence). The CDR3 covers 15 residues. CDR3 in DNA: TGTGCCAGCAGCTCCTTAAACAGGGGGCGCTTTGAAGCTTTCTTT. Its translation is CASSSLNRGRFEAFF.

The chain couples TRBV11-3 to TRBJ2-7; TRBD2 is a possible D gene (5 bases). The CDR3 is 13 amino acids. Trimming removed 0 bases at V and 9 bases at J, with 12 bases between. CDR1 is SGHNT, CDR2 YENEEA, per germline. CDR3 bases: TGTGCCAGCAGCTTAGATACGGGAAAGGGGCAGTACTTC. Protein product: CASSLDTGKGQYF.

The chain recombines TRBV18 with TRBJ1-1, with D hard to call. Between the trimmed V and J ends, which lost 1 base and 1 base, there was a span of 10 bases. Per the germline V gene, CDR1 is KGHSH and CDR2 is LQKENI. The CDR3 consists of 15 residues. The CDR3: CASSPQSEGNTEAFF. In nucleotides, the CDR3 is TGTGCCAGCTCACCACAGTCCGAGGGGAACACTGAAGCTTTCTTT.

The chain couples TRBV5-6 to TRBJ2-5, with D perhaps matching TRBD2 (5 bases). Germline values: CDR1 SGHDT, CDR2 YYEEEE. Deletions cut 5 bases from V and 5 bases from J, with 19 bases between. The CDR3 is made up of 15 amino acids. The CDR3 region is CASSTRSAGGETQYF. The DNA for the CDR3 is TGTGCCAGCAGTACTAGGTCAGCCGGTGGGGAGACCCAGTACTTC.

The V call is TRBV9, the J call TRBJ2-3; 8 positions match TRBD2. CDR1 and CDR2 (germline): SGDLS, YYNGEE. The J segment lost 6 bases and the V segment lost 3 bases, leaving 15 bases of the junction unmatched. This CDR3 has 17 amino acids. The CDR3 sequence is CASSANPAGGVGDTQYF. The CDR3 DNA is TGTGCCAGCAGCGCGAATCCTGCGGGGGGCGTTGGGGATACGCAGTATTTT. The whole variable domain, filled in from reference TRBV9 and TRBJ2-3, reads DSGVTQTPKHLITATGQRVTLRCSPRSGDLSVYWYQQSLDQGLQFLIQYYNGEERAKGNILERFSAQQFPDLHSELNLSSLELGDSALYFCASSANPAGGVGDTQYFGPGTRLTVL.

The genes are TRBV7-3 and TRBJ1-1; D is undetermined. CDR3 length equals 16 residues. Germline assignment: CDR1 SGHTA and CDR2 FQGTGA. The ends were cut back, 2 bases at V and 0 bases at J, with 13 bases in the middle. The CDR3 DNA is TGTGCCAGCAGCTTATGGGCGGCGGGTCTGAACACTGAAGCTTTCTTT. Protein: CASSLWAAGLNTEAFF.

The chain recombines TRBV5-1 with TRBJ2-5; tentatively, D is TRBD2 (6 bases). Deletions cut 3 bases from V and 3 bases from J, with 12 bases between. Germline loops: CDR1 SGHRS, CDR2 YFSETQ. The CDR3 extends over 14 amino acids. For the CDR3, the DNA is TGCGCCAGCAGCTGGTGGGACTCAAAAGAGACCCAGTACTTC. Residues: CASSWWDSKETQYF.

The chain recombines TRBV4-2 with TRBJ1-6; 8 bases match TRBD1. The ends lost 4 bases at V and 7 bases at J; junction bases unmatched: 6. This CDR3 comprises 15 residues. Germline CDR1 is LGHNA and CDR2 is YNFKEQ. Here the CDR3 DNA reads TGTGCCAGCAGCCCATGGGACAGGTCCAATTCACCCCTCCACTTT. As protein: CASSPWDRSNSPLHF.

The gene calls are TRBV6-5 and TRBJ2-5; TRBD2 aligns across 7 bases. Trimming cost V 4 bases and J 0 bases; bases outside gene matches: 8. The CDR3 consists of 16 residues. Germline V CDR1 and CDR2: MNHEY, SVGAGI. The CDR3, as DNA: TGTGCCAGCAGTTCCCACATTGGGGGGGACCAAGAGACCCAGTACTTC. Translating it yields CASSSHIGGDQETQYF.

This chain uses TRBV19 with TRBJ2-3; 12 positions match TRBD2. Germline CDR1 is LNHDA and CDR2 is SQIVND (reference sequence). The CDR3 runs 19 residues. The junction had 13 bases not matched to a gene; V was cut back by 5 bases and J by 1 base. CDR3 sequence reads: CASSFRTSGAPRGTDTQYF. CDR3 sequence (DNA): TGTGCCAGTAGTTTCCGGACTAGCGGGGCCCCTAGGGGCACAGATACGCAGTATTTT.

The chain combines TRBV6-6 with TRBJ2-3; the D gene is possibly TRBD1 (5 bases). The CDR3 spans 14 residues. Per the germline V gene, CDR1 is MNHNY and CDR2 is SVGAGI (reference sequence). The ends were cut back, 0 bases at V and 3 bases at J, with 7 bases in the middle. The DNA for the CDR3 is TGTGCCAGCAGTTACTCGCAGGGTACAGATACGCAGTATTTT. Encoded protein: CASSYSQGTDTQYF.

The CDR3 is CASSEHSTGVSNQPQHF. The CDR3 DNA reads TGTGCCAGCAGTGAGCACTCAACAGGGGTCAGCAATCAGCCCCAGCATTTT. V gene TRBV6-1 combines with J gene TRBJ1-5, with 7 bases aligning to TRBD1. CDR3 size: 17 residues. Trimming removed 3 bases from V and 1 base from J; junction bases left unmatched: 9. Germline loops: CDR1 MNHNS, CDR2 SASEGT.

The J gene is TRBJ1-4, the V gene TRBV28; possible D gene TRBD1, 5 bases. The ends were cut back, 3 bases at V and 7 bases at J, with 15 bases in the middle. The germline gives CDR1 MDHEN, CDR2 SYDVKM. This CDR3 contains 15 residues. CDR3 amino acids: CASSLQQGGSEKLFF. The CDR3 DNA follows: TGTGCCAGCAGTTTGCAGCAGGGCGGCAGTGAAAAACTGTTTTTT.

This chain joins TRBV5-1 and TRBJ2-2, with TRBD1 matching over 9 bases. The CDR3 consists of 15 residues. V dropped 4 bases and J dropped 3; count of bases not matched to a gene: 4. Germline CDR1 and CDR2: SGHRS and YFSETQ. The CDR3 reads CASSQQGADTGELFF. CDR3 nucleotide sequence: TGCGCCAGCAGCCAACAGGGGGCCGACACCGGGGAGCTGTTTTTT.

This clone has only one observation. This chain links TRBV5-1 with TRBJ2-1, with 7 bases matching TRBD1. The CDR3 contains 16 residues. In germline, CDR1 is SGHRS, CDR2 YFSETQ. V lost 4 bases to trimming and J lost 10 bases; unmatched junction nucleotides: 17. This CDR3 is CASSIETGWGRGEQFF. The DNA of the CDR3 is TGCGCCAGCAGCATAGAGACAGGGTGGGGAAGAGGGGAGCAGTTCTTC.

This clone is a singleton in its sample. This chain uses TRBV5-1 with TRBJ1-1; D is ambiguous. CDR1 and CDR2 from the germline V gene are SGHRS and YFSETQ. V gave up 5 bases and J gave up 1 base, with 18 bases separating them. This CDR3 comprises 16 residues. CDR3 residues: CASSWSSRTENTEAFF. The CDR3 DNA sequence: TGCGCCAGCAGTTGGAGCTCACGAACGGAGAACACTGAAGCTTTCTTT.